Presented here are 18 T cell receptor beta chains from one specimen sequenced in a study of molecular identifiers for immune sequencing clone quantification. TCRdb independently ran MiXCR on the PCR reads; one entry per CDR3 protein. Counted here are under 350,000 distinct CDR3 sequences, over 20% occurring once; the ten biggest clones make up 0.7% to 0.95%. The sequenced material came from naive CD8+ T cells from blood, with Jurkat cell RNA spiked in. Subset of the sample: FACS-sorted CD8+CD4-CCR7+CD45RA+ naive T cells. The origin of the receptors is a human donor in good health. Some libraries in this study had Jurkat cell RNA spiked in.

This clonotype was seen ten or more times. The V call is TRBV28, the J call TRBJ2-4, with 7 nucleotides matching TRBD1. Trimming at V came to 6 bases and at J to 3 bases, leaving 8 bases not matched to a gene. The CDR3 extends over 15 amino acids. The germline V gene encodes CDR1 MDHEN and CDR2 SYDVKM. CDR3 residues: CASSLNRGGKNIQYF. The CDR3, as DNA: TGTGCCAGCAGCTTAAACAGGGGCGGCAAAAACATTCAGTACTTC.

The DNA of the CDR3 is TGTGCCTGGAGTCCTGGACATTCGAAACAAGAGACCCAGTACTTC. Its protein is CAWSPGHSKQETQYF. V and J are TRBV30 and TRBJ2-5, with a weak D call TRBD1 (5 bases). Per the germline V gene, CDR1 is GTSNPN and CDR2 is SVGIG (reference sequence). The ends were cut back, 2 bases at V and 2 bases at J, with 15 bases in the middle. The CDR3 totals 15 residues.

Concerning this clonotype itself: This could be a read error, since a much larger clone is one nucleotide away. The V and J genes are TRBV7-2 and TRBJ1-5; a possible D gene is TRBD1 (6 bases). CDR1 is SGHTA and CDR2 is FQGNSA in the germline V gene. The CDR3 has 14 residues. CDR3 region: CASSLRQEYQPPHF. The CDR3 nucleotides read TGTGCCAGCAGCCTGAGACAGGAATATCAGCCCCCGCATTTT.

This clonotype has more than one count but fewer than ten. V gene TRBV25-1 combines with J gene TRBJ2-7; the D gene is possibly TRBD2 (6 bases). This CDR3 contains 16 residues. Trimming stripped 7 bases from V and 0 bases from J, with 19 bases between. Germline V gives CDR1 MGHDK, CDR2 SYGVNS. The CDR3 bases are TGTGCCAGCACTAGAACTGGAGGGGAGCACTCCTACGAGCAGTACTTC. Translation gives CASTRTGGEHSYEQYF.

The chain employs TRBV6-6 and TRBJ2-3, with 8 bases aligning to TRBD1. J gave up 4 bases and V 3 bases, and 3 bases lay outside the gene matches. The CDR3 is made up of 14 amino acids. The germline V gene has CDR1 MNHNY and CDR2 SVGAGI (reference sequence). The CDR3 is CASSYQGAADTQYF. The DNA of the CDR3 is TGTGCCAGCAGTTATCAGGGGGCGGCAGATACGCAGTATTTT.

The chain has TRBV4-3 and TRBJ2-1; D is unresolved. Trimming stripped 0 bases from V and 0 bases from J, with 9 bases between. The germline V gene has CDR1 LGHNA and CDR2 YSLEER. The CDR3 contains 16 residues. CDR3: CASSQDSVDSYNEQFF. CDR3 in DNA: TGCGCCAGCAGCCAAGATAGTGTGGACTCCTACAATGAGCAGTTCTTC.

This clonotype was seen many times. This sequence joins TRBV2 and TRBJ2-6, with 9 bases aligning to TRBD1. CDR1 and CDR2 (germline): SNHLY, FYNNEI. The CDR3 runs to 17 residues. Trimming cost V 6 bases and J 0 bases; bases outside gene matches: 6. The CDR3 spells CASSRDRDYSGANVLTF. The CDR3, as DNA: TGTGCCAGCAGCAGGGACAGGGACTACTCTGGGGCCAACGTCCTGACTTTC.

To note about this clonotype: One end of the junction fails to match germline, which may point to a read error. The rearrangement joins TRBV6-5 to TRBJ2-7; TRBD1 is a possible D gene (5 bases). This CDR3 is built from 14 residues. The germline CDR1 and CDR2 sequences are MNHEY and SVGAGI. In DNA, the CDR3 is TGTGCCAGCAGTCACTCGAGCCAGGGCTACGAGCAGTACTTC. Its protein product is CASSHSSQGYEQYF.

This clonotype was counted a few times. The rearrangement uses TRBV4-3 and TRBJ2-3, with TRBD2 matching over 14 bases. Trimming took 4 bases from V and 1 from J; bases not matched to a gene: 4. From germline, CDR1 is LGHNA and CDR2 YSLEER. CDR3 length equals 17 residues. This chain's CDR3 is CASSLRLAGGGTDTQYF. CDR3 nucleotides: TGCGCCAGCAGCCTCCGACTAGCGGGAGGGGGCACAGATACGCAGTATTTT.

This clonotype has a handful of counts. The rearrangement joins TRBV20-1 to TRBJ2-7; the match to TRBD2 covers 7 bases. Unmatched junction bases numbered 14, after V lost 0 bases and J lost 3 bases. The CDR3 covers 17 residues. Germline loops: CDR1 DFQATT, CDR2 SNEGSKA (reference sequence). CDR3 loop: CSAREVGAGQVGYEQYF. CDR3 in DNA: TGCAGTGCTAGAGAGGTGGGAGCGGGGCAGGTAGGCTACGAGCAGTACTTC.

This clonotype was observed a few times. J is TRBJ2-3 and V is TRBV2; TRBD1 aligns across 9 bases. The CDR3 extends over 15 amino acids. The J segment lost 6 bases and the V segment lost 1 base, leaving 5 bases of the junction unmatched. Germline assignment: CDR1 SNHLY and CDR2 FYNNEI. DNA for the CDR3: TGTGCCAGCAGTGAAGAGGGACAGGGAGGTGATACGCAGTATTTT. It translates to CASSEEGQGGDTQYF.

There are a few counts of this clonotype. This rearrangement joins TRBV2 to TRBJ2-3; possibly TRBD2 for D (6 bases). The CDR3 sequence is 16 residues long. The ends were cut back, 8 bases at V and 2 bases at J, with 20 bases in the middle. Germline V gene lookup returns CDR1 SNHLY and CDR2 FYNNEI. The CDR3 region has the DNA TGTGCCAGCGCTCGTGGATTAGCGGCGCTCACAGATACGCAGTATTTT. This gives the protein CASARGLAALTDTQYF.

About this clonotype itself: With a much larger clone just one base away, this may be a read error. This sequence joins TRBV12-3 or TRBV12-4 and TRBJ2-3, with no clear D. CDR3 length equals 14 residues. CDR3: CASSLAVSRDTQYF. The CDR3 bases are TGTGCCAGCAGTTTGGCAGTAAGCAGAGATACGCAGTATTTT.

This clonotype was counted ten times or more. This sequence joins TRBV7-9 and TRBJ2-7, with 8 positions matching TRBD1. Looked up from germline, CDR1 is SEHNR and CDR2 is FQNEAQ (reference sequence). The CDR3 contains 14 residues. After removal of 5 bases from V and 1 base from J, the junction contained 4 bases not matched to a gene. CDR3 loop: CASSQTGESYEQYF. CDR3 nucleotides: TGTGCCAGCAGCCAGACAGGGGAGTCCTACGAGCAGTACTTC.

The sample holds many counts of this clonotype. The rearrangement uses TRBV1 and TRBJ2-4; TRBD1, the table's D call, lacks a check against the DNA. TRBV1 constitutes a pseudogene. The CDR3 has 15 amino acids. DNA of the CDR3: TGCACCAGCAGCCAAGAACGGGGGGCCAAAAACATTCAGTACTTC. Translation: CTSSQERGAKNIQYF.

This clonotype appeared many times. V usage is TRBV7-3 and J usage is TRBJ2-7, with D tentatively TRBD1 or TRBD2 (6 bases each). This CDR3 has 13 residues. The ends were cut back, 3 bases at V and 7 bases at J, with 13 bases in the middle. The germline CDR1 and CDR2 sequences are SGHTA and FQGTGA. CDR3 sequence reads: CASSFRGGGEQYF. The DNA of the CDR3 is TGTGCCAGCAGCTTCCGTGGAGGGGGGGAGCAGTACTTC.

The chain recombines TRBV14 with TRBJ2-1; 10 positions agree with TRBD2. The CDR3 has 15 residues. Trimming removed 5 bases from V and 5 bases from J; junction bases left unmatched: 6. The germline CDR1 and CDR2 sequences are SGHDN and FVKESK. For the CDR3, the DNA is TGTGCCAGCAGCGGACTAGCGGTCGCAAACAATGAGCAGTTCTTC. Translating gives CASSGLAVANNEQFF. Full variable domain (remainder filled in from reference TRBV14 and TRBJ2-1): EAGVTQFPSHSVIEKGQTVTLRCDPISGHDNLYWYRRVMGKEIKFLLHFVKESKQDESGMPNNRFLAERTGGTYSTLKVQPAELEDSGVYFCASSGLAVANNEQFFGPGTRLTVL.

This clonotype showed up many times. The chain is built from TRBV7-9 and TRBJ2-3; D is unresolved. V shed 5 bases and J shed 6 bases, with 9 bases lying between them. CDR1 and CDR2 (germline): SEHNR, FQNEAQ (reference sequence). The CDR3 runs 12 residues. The DNA for the CDR3 is TGTGCCAGCAGCGCGCAGAAGGATACGCAGTATTTT. Translated: CASSAQKDTQYF.